Here is one T cell receptor beta chain with its context. Survey-level immunoSEQ sequencing profiled the TCR beta repertoire. TCRdb keeps only in-frame clones here, not all; method: immunoSEQ multiplex PCR. The repertoire has about 50,000 clones, 80% to 95% of them found once; the top ten carry over 8.5%. V gave up 3 bases and J gave up 2 bases; unmatched junction bases: 14. Germline assignment: CDR1 SGHRS and CDR2 YFSETQ. CDR3 size: 18 residues. The receptor's source is a man in his forties with rheumatoid arthritis. This chain links TRBV5-1 with TRBJ1-3, with TRBD1 matching over 7 bases. Sequenced input: PBMCs. The chain's CDR3 is CASSSQPPTGMPGNTIYF. Here the CDR3 DNA reads TGCGCCAGCAGCTCCCAACCTCCGACAGGGATGCCTGGAAACACCATATATTTT. The whole variable domain, filled in from reference TRBV5-1 and TRBJ1-3, reads KAGVTQTPRYLIKTRGQQVTLSCSPISGHRSVSWYQQTPGQGLQFLFEYFSETQRNKGNFPGRFSGRQFSNSRSEMNVSTLELGDSALYLCASSSQPPTGMPGNTIYFGEGSWLTVV.